A selection of T cell receptor beta chains follows, all from one sample in a study of a mutant IDH1 vaccine in newly diagnosed glioma. Libraries were prepared by immunoSEQ multiplex PCR; TCRdb keeps only in-frame clonotypes and omits some of them. The sample holds about 110,000 clones; roughly 90% are singletons and the top ten take 0.5% to 0.65%. No antigen is known for these receptors. The sample here was PBMCs, taken from a glioma patient whose treatment included an IDH1 peptide vaccine. Receptor source: a woman aged 50 to 60 with glioma. Both conserved end residues are part of each CDR3. D genes are given only for firm matches. Clone size is shown for a subset of rows, as once, few, many or a class of expanded clone.

>TRBV4-1|TRBD1|NA|TRBJ1-2
TGCGCCAGCAGCCAGGACAGGAGCTATGGCTACACCTTC
CASSQDRSYGYTF
>TRBV14|TRBD2|NA|TRBJ2-5
TGTGCCAGCAGCCCTCCGGGACTAGTCGGCCAAGAGACCCAGTACTTC
CASSPPGLVGQETQYF
>TRBV14|TRBD2|NA|TRBJ2-3
TGTGCCAGCAGTTGGACTAGCGGGAGTTGGGATACGCAGTATTTT
CASSWTSGSWDTQYF
>TRBV28|TRBD2|NA|TRBJ2-7
TGTGCCAGCAGTTTCCCTGGTAGCGGGAGTTATCAGGGTTGGGACTACGAGCAGTACTTC
CASSFPGSGSYQGWDYEQYF
>TRBV28|TRBD2|NA|TRBJ2-7
TGTGCCAGCACCACTAGCGCAGCCTCCTACGAGCAGTACTTC
CASTTSAASYEQYF
>TRBV5-1|TRBD2|NA|TRBJ2-5
TGCGCCAGCAGCTTGGAGCTAGCGGGAGGGCCGGGAGAGACCCAGTACTTC
CASSLELAGGPGETQYF
>TRBV5-1|NA|NA|TRBJ1-2
TGCGCCAGCAGCCACGGGACGGCAACTAACTATGGCTACACCTTC
CASSHGTATNYGYTF
>TRBV5-1|TRBD1|NA|TRBJ2-7
TGCGCCAGCAGCTCACAGGGGGCTTACGAGCAGTACTTC
CASSSQGAYEQYF
>TRBV2|NA|once|TRBJ1-6
TGTGCCAGCAGTCTGGGACGGAATAATTCACCCCTCCACTTT
CASSLGRNNSPLHF
>TRBV7-3|NA|NA|TRBJ2-1
TGTGCCAGCAGCTTGGGGAACCTTAGAGGCAATGAGCAGTTCTTC
CASSLGNLRGNEQFF
>TRBV9|NA|NA|TRBJ2-7
TGTGCCAGCAGCGTAGCGGGAGATGGTTACGAGCAGTACTTC
CASSVAGDGYEQYF
>TRBV6-5|NA|NA|TRBJ1-5
TGTGCCAGCCCCCCAGGGAGGGGCCAACAGCCCCAGCATTTT
CASPPGRGQQPQHF
>TRBV28|NA|NA|TRBJ1-2
TGTGCCAGCAGACCACCAGGGATGGAGGCTAACTATGGCTACACCTTC
CASRPPGMEANYGYTF
>TRBV27|NA|NA|TRBJ1-5
TGTGCCAGCAAGACCCTGGGCCAGGGTAATCAGCCCCAGCATTTT
CASKTLGQGNQPQHF
>TRBV27|NA|once|TRBJ1-5
TGTGCCAGCAGTAGCTACGGACATAGCAATCAGCCCCAGCATTTT
CASSSYGHSNQPQHF
>TRBV9|NA|once|TRBJ1-2
TGTGCCAGCGGCCCTTATTCGCCTGTCTCCCGGCAGGAGGGCTACACCTTC
CASGPYSPVSRQEGYTF
>TRBV19|TRBD2|NA|TRBJ2-3
TGTGCCAGTCAAGGGGCTAGCGGGAGGGCAGATACGCAGTATTTT
CASQGASGRADTQYF
>TRBV28|NA|NA|TRBJ2-7
TGTGCCAGCAGTCCCTTTAGCGGCCACTCCTACGAGCAGTACTTC
CASSPFSGHSYEQYF
>TRBV28|NA|NA|TRBJ2-7
TGTGCCAGCAGTTCCCTATGGGAACGACAAGAGCAGTACTTC
CASSSLWERQEQYF
>TRBV9|NA|NA|TRBJ2-7
TGTGCCAGCAGCGTAGGTGGAGGGGAGGCCTACGAGCAGTACTTC
CASSVGGGEAYEQYF
>TRBV5-6|NA|NA|TRBJ1-4
TGTGCCAGCAGACTTAGCGGCCTGGGGGAAAAACTGTTTTTT
CASRLSGLGEKLFF
>TRBV28|TRBD2|NA|TRBJ2-7
TGTGCCAGCAGTTTTCCTCGGGACTACTCCTACGAGCAGTACTTC
CASSFPRDYSYEQYF
>TRBV28|TRBD1|NA|TRBJ1-2
TGTGCCAGCACCCCGGACAGGGGGTTCTATGGCTACACCTTC
CASTPDRGFYGYTF
>TRBV7-2|NA|NA|TRBJ1-2
TGTGCCAGCAGCTTAATGAACTATGGCTACACCTTC
CASSLMNYGYTF
>TRBV28|NA|once|TRBJ1-6
TGTGCCAGCAGTTTACCAATTAAGGACAGTTATAATTCACCCCTCCACTTT
CASSLPIKDSYNSPLHF
>TRBV30|NA|NA|TRBJ2-7
TGTGCCTGGAGTGTACCTGGGGGCCATGGGTACTTC
CAWSVPGGHGYF
>TRBV9|TRBD1|NA|TRBJ2-7
TGTGCCAGCAGCCCACCGGGACAGCCCTACGAGCAGTACTTC
CASSPPGQPYEQYF
>TRBV7-9|NA|NA|TRBJ2-5
TGTGCCAGCAGCTTTACAGGCCCAAGAACCCAGTACTTC
CASSFTGPRTQYF
>TRBV5-1|TRBD2|NA|TRBJ2-1
TGCGCCAGCAGACTAGCGGAGGCCTACAATGAGCAGTTCTTC
CASRLAEAYNEQFF
>TRBV13|TRBD2|NA|TRBJ2-1
TGTGCCAGCCTGACTAGCGAAGACAATGAGCAGTTCTTC
CASLTSEDNEQFF
>TRBV10-2|TRBD1|NA|TRBJ2-1
TGCGCCAGCAGTGTGGGACAGGGGGCATCCTACAATGAGCAGTTCTTC
CASSVGQGASYNEQFF
>TRBV6-5|NA|NA|TRBJ2-1
TGTGCCAGCAGTTCGTCCAGGGGGGACCGTTACAATGAGCAGTTCTTC
CASSSSRGDRYNEQFF
>TRBV18|TRBD2|NA|TRBJ2-1
TGTGCCAGCTCGCTATCTAGCGGGAGGGACAATGAGCAGTTCTTC
CASSLSSGRDNEQFF
>TRBV11-2|TRBD2|once|TRBJ2-1
TGTGCCAGCAGCTTAGGAGCGGGAGGACGATACAATGAGCAGTTCTTC
CASSLGAGGRYNEQFF
>TRBV5-4|TRBD1|NA|TRBJ1-1
TGTGCCAGCAGCTTGGCAGGGACAGGGTTCACTGAAGCTTTCTTT
CASSLAGTGFTEAFF
>TRBV5-1|NA|NA|TRBJ1-5
TGCGCCAGCTCACGAGATAGCAATCAGCCCCAGCATTTT
CASSRDSNQPQHF
>TRBV19|TRBD1|NA|TRBJ2-7
TGTGCCAGTAGTATGGGACAGGGGTCCGGCGAGCAGTACTTC
CASSMGQGSGEQYF
>TRBV6-1|NA|NA|TRBJ1-2
TGTGCCAGCAACGTGGACAGTAGGCCCTATGGCTACACCTTC
CASNVDSRPYGYTF
>TRBV13|TRBD1|NA|TRBJ1-1
TGTGCCAGCAGCTTGGTGACAGGGGGCACTGAAGCTTTCTTT
CASSLVTGGTEAFF
>TRBV18|NA|NA|TRBJ2-7
TGTGCCAGCTCAACGGGATCCTACGAGCAGTACTTC
CASSTGSYEQYF
>TRBV13|NA|NA|TRBJ1-4
TGTGCCAGCAGCTTGCAAGCGGAGGCTAATGAAAAACTGTTTTTT
CASSLQAEANEKLFF
>TRBV5-6|NA|NA|TRBJ2-1
TGTGCCAGCAGCTTGGGGGTACCATCCCCAGGGCAGTTCTTC
CASSLGVPSPGQFF